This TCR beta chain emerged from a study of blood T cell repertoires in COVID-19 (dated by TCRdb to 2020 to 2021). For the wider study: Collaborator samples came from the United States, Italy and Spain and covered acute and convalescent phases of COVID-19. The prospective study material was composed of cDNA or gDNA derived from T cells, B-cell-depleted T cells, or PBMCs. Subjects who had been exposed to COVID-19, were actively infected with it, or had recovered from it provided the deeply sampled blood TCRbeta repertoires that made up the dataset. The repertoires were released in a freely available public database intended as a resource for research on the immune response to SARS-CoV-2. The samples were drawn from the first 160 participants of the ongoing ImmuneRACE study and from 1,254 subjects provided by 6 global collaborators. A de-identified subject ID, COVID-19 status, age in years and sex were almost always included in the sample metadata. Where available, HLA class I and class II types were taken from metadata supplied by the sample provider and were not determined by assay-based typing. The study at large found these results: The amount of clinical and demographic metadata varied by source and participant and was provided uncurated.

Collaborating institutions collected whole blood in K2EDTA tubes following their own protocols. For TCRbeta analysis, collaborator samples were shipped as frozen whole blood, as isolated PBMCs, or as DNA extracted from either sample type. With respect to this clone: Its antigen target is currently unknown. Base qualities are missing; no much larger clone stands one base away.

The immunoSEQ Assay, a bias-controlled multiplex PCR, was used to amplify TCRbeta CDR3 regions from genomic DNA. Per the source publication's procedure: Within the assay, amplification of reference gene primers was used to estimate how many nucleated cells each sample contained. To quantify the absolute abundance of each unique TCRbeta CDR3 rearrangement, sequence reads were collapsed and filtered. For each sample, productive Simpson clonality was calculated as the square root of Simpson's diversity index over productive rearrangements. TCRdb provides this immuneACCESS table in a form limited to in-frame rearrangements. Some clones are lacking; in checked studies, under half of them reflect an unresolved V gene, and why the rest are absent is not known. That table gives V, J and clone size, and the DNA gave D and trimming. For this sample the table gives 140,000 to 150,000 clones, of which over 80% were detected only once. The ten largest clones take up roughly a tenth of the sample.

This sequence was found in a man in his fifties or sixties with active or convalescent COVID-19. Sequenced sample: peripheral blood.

The DNA reads TGTGCCAGCAGTTTAAATTACAGGCGTTACAATCAGCCCCAGCATTTT. This is translated as CASSLNYRRYNQPQHF. This chain is built from TRBV28 and TRBJ1-5; the best D guess is TRBD1, with 5 bases matching. CDR1 and CDR2, per the germline V gene, are MDHEN and SYDVKM. The CDR3 starts with the cysteine, ends with the phenylalanine, and has 16 residues. Only the CDR3 part of the read is kept: 48 bases, read in frame from the first base. V drops 2 bases and J drops 3 bases, leaving 14 bases in between.